This TCR beta chain was identified in a study of blood T cells in healthy people across ages. Study-level results: The long-lived group displayed more naive CD4+ cells, plus higher diversity, than the aged donors did.

Germline CDR1 is LGHNT and CDR2 is FRNRAP. This CDR3 has 16 amino acids. Trimming stripped 0 bases from V and 0 bases from J, with 12 bases between. With a J-beta primer mix and a sample-barcoded 5' primer, a second PCR ran about 7 to 12 cycles. CDR3-containing paired-end reads numbering at least 2.5 million came from each sample. Each CDR3 protein is one row after TCRdb ran MiXCR on the 5' RACE reads. The data show fewer than 950,000 distinct CDR3 sequences, less than 70% seen once. Of note for this clonotype: Antigen: not known.

The sequence came from a man aged 80 or over in good health. V gene TRBV12-5 combines with J gene TRBJ2-7; TRBD1 is a possible D gene (5 bases). The sequenced sample was blood. The CDR3 nucleotides read TGTGCTAGTGGTTTGGTAAGGAACAGGAGCTCCTACGAGCAGTACTTC. Amino acids: CASGLVRNRSSYEQYF.